This TCR beta chain appears in the sequencing data of a study of blood T cell repertoires in COVID-19. V was trimmed by 4 bases and J by 4 bases, leaving 16 bases between them. This CDR3 has 15 amino acids. In germline, CDR1 is SGHVS, CDR2 FNYEAQ. The repertoire was sequenced with immunoSEQ multiplex PCR; TCRdb's copy has only in-frame clones and lacks some. The sample consists of more than 200,000 clones, around 87% of them appearing once. Allocation to cohorts depended on clinical history reported by the participants. This clone came up a few times. The V call is TRBV7-6, the J call TRBJ1-1, with D maybe TRBD1 (5 bases). The clonotype originates from a man aged 25 to 40 in a cohort exposed to, infected with or recovered from COVID-19 (not recorded which). The specimen was PBMCs or T cells enriched from blood (not recorded which). CDR3 sequence: CASSWGTSSRTEAFF. CDR3 DNA: TGTGCCAGCAGCTGGGGGACTTCCTCCCGCACTGAAGCTTTCTTT.